The 26 T cell receptor beta chains reported below all come from one sample, sequenced in a study of CD8 T cells in ankylosing spondylitis. TCRdb fed the 5' RACE reads into MiXCR, producing one record per CDR3 protein. The table shows approximately 240,000 distinct CDR3 sequences, with more than 20% occurring only once. The sequencing input was blood, either unsorted or a sorted T cell fraction (not recorded which). Receptors originate from a male donor with ankylosing spondylitis or in good health (not recorded which).

This clonotype was counted between two and nine times. DNA for the CDR3: TGCAGTGCAACAGAGGTCAATCAGCCCCAGCATTTT. The encoded protein is CSATEVNQPQHF. The chain recombines TRBV20-1 with TRBJ1-5; D not certain. The CDR3 has 12 residues. Trimming cost V 6 bases and J 3 bases, with 9 bases left between them. Germline-derived CDR1 and CDR2 are DFQATT and SNEGSKA (reference sequence).

This clonotype was recorded a few times. The chain links TRBV20-1 to TRBJ1-2; the match to TRBD1 covers 8 bases. This CDR3 spans 14 amino acids. The ends lost 5 bases at V and 6 bases at J; junction bases unmatched: 11. Per germline, CDR1 DFQATT and CDR2 SNEGSKA (reference sequence). The CDR3 sequence is CSALVAAGGDGYTF. The CDR3 DNA sequence: TGCAGTGCTCTGGTAGCAGCAGGGGGCGATGGCTACACCTTC.

This clonotype occurred a few times. The V call is TRBV21-1, the J call TRBJ2-7; the DNA was not compared with TRBD1, the D call given in the table. TRBV21-1 is a documented pseudogene. This CDR3 spans 16 amino acids. The CDR3 sequence: CASSKFRTGIFYEQYF. CDR3 DNA sequence: TGTGCCAGCAGCAAATTCAGGACAGGGATCTTCTACGAGCAGTACTTC.

This clonotype turned up a few times. The chain links TRBV10-3 to TRBJ2-7, with 8 positions matching TRBD1. From germline, CDR1 is ENHRY and CDR2 SYGVKD. The CDR3 has 14 amino acids. V gave up 6 bases and J gave up 3 bases; unmatched junction bases: 7. CDR3 bases: TGTGCCATCAGAGAAGACAGGGGAGGCTACGAGCAGTACTTC. Translated: CAIREDRGGYEQYF.

This sequence joins TRBV12-3 or TRBV12-4 and TRBJ2-7; the match to TRBD1 covers 9 bases. Trimming at V came to 4 bases and at J to 7 bases, leaving 5 bases not matched to a gene. The CDR3 loop spans 13 amino acids. The CDR3: CASSYRGRGEQYF. The CDR3 nucleotides read TGTGCCAGCAGTTACAGGGGGCGGGGGGAGCAGTACTTC.

The table lists this clonotype with many counts. The CDR3 spells CASSRDRGYEQYF. The CDR3, as DNA: TGTGCCAGCAGTCGGGACAGGGGTTACGAGCAGTACTTC. The V call is TRBV6-1, the J call TRBJ2-7; 10 bases agree with TRBD1. The junction had 2 bases not matched to a gene; V was cut back by 5 bases and J by 4 bases. The length of the CDR3 is 13 residues. Germline lookup yields CDR1 MNHNS and CDR2 SASEGT.

This clonotype was counted ten times or more. The chain combines TRBV28 with TRBJ2-7, with 8 positions matching TRBD1. Germline trimming cut 4 bases from V and 5 bases from J; bases unmatched to any gene: 4. Germline V gene data show CDR1 as MDHEN and CDR2 as SYDVKM. CDR3 length: 13 residues. The CDR3 DNA reads as TGTGCCAGCAGTTCAGGACAGGGTGACGAGCAGTACTTC. Encoded protein: CASSSGQGDEQYF.

This clonotype was recorded a few times. V gene TRBV12-3 or TRBV12-4 combines with J gene TRBJ2-1, with 10 bases fitting TRBD2. Trimming removed 5 bases from V and 7 bases from J; junction bases left unmatched: 5. The CDR3 is 14 residues long. Here the CDR3 reads CASSQRGGRNEQFF. CDR3 DNA sequence: TGTGCCAGCAGTCAGCGGGGGGGCCGGAATGAGCAGTTCTTC.

The rearrangement links TRBV30 to TRBJ2-1; the D gene is possibly TRBD2 (5 bases). The germline CDR1 and CDR2 sequences are GTSNPN and SVGIG (reference sequence). Trimming removed 8 bases from V and 2 bases from J, with 13 bases in between. This CDR3 has 13 residues. DNA of the CDR3: TGTGCCCGATCTAGCCTCGCCTACAATGAGCAGTTCTTC. This sequence encodes CARSSLAYNEQFF.

This clonotype was detected ten times or more. The rearrangement uses TRBV4-1 and TRBJ2-7; D perhaps matches TRBD1 (5 bases). V gave up 0 bases and J gave up 8 bases, with 14 bases separating them. The CDR3 has 14 residues. Germline V gene sequence: CDR1 MGHRA, CDR2 YSYEKL. CDR3 sequence (DNA): TGCGCCAGCAGCCAAGATCAGTCAGGGTGGAAGCAGTACTTC. Its translation is CASSQDQSGWKQYF.

This clonotype was seen repeatedly, ten times or more. As DNA, the CDR3 is TGTGCCAGCAGGCTTGACAGGGGGCGCTTCCAGCCCCAGCATTTT. It codes for CASRLDRGRFQPQHF. The chain links TRBV12-3 or TRBV12-4 to TRBJ1-5; 10 bases map to TRBD1. This CDR3 contains 15 residues. The V and J ends lost 6 bases and 7 bases, in that order; junction bases with no gene match: 9.

This clonotype was found many times. The chain couples TRBV12-3 or TRBV12-4 to TRBJ2-2; the D is unclear. V was shortened by 1 base and J by 5 bases, with 8 bases between the two germline ends. The CDR3 covers 14 residues. Here the CDR3 DNA reads TGTGCCAGCAGTTTAGTAGGAGAAACCGGGGAGCTGTTTTTT. It encodes CASSLVGETGELFF.

This clonotype was counted between two and nine times. V and J are TRBV20-1 and TRBJ2-3; 8 nucleotides match TRBD2. The length of the CDR3 is 15 residues. The germline V gene has CDR1 DFQATT and CDR2 SNEGSKA (reference sequence). The V gene end was trimmed by 6 bases and the J gene end by 3 bases; junction bases not matched to a gene: 11. The CDR3, as DNA: TGCAGTGCCACCAGGTCGGGGGGGCGGACAGATACGCAGTATTTT. Protein product: CSATRSGGRTDTQYF.

V and J are TRBV20-1 and TRBJ2-7; D gene unclear. Germline CDR1 reads DFQATT; CDR2 reads SNEGSKA (reference sequence). V lost 3 bases to trimming and J lost 5 bases, with 8 bases between them. CDR3 length equals 11 residues. The CDR3 DNA sequence: TGCAGTGCTAGGGTCCTTCACGAGCAGTACTTC. It translates to CSARVLHEQYF.

V usage is TRBV18 and J usage is TRBJ2-7; TRBD1 or TRBD2 may be the D gene (5 bases each). Trimming left V 0 bases short and J 1 base short, with 10 bases between. The CDR3 is 15 amino acids. The germline gives CDR1 KGHSH, CDR2 LQKENI. CDR3 loop: CASSPPGTVSYEQYF. The CDR3 DNA follows: TGTGCCAGCTCACCACCCGGGACGGTATCCTACGAGCAGTACTTC.

This clonotype has only a few counts. The chain employs TRBV27 and TRBJ2-4; perhaps D is TRBD1 or TRBD2 (6 bases each). This CDR3 comprises 18 residues. V was pared by 7 bases and J by 0 bases, with 22 bases between. Germline loops: CDR1 MNHEY, CDR2 SMNVEV (reference sequence). CDR3 residues: CASTATRGAGLAKNIQYF. For the CDR3, the DNA is TGTGCCAGCACCGCAACGAGGGGGGCAGGGCTAGCCAAAAACATTCAGTACTTC.

As concerns this clonotype: A much larger clone sits a single nucleotide away, making a read error possible. The V gene is TRBV6-5, the J gene TRBJ2-7, with no clear D. This CDR3 is 13 amino acids long. The germline V gene has CDR1 MNHEY and CDR2 SVGAGI. V was trimmed by 3 bases and J by 3 bases, leaving 9 bases between them. CDR3 coding DNA: TGTGCCAGCAGTTATGGGTCAGACTACGAGCAGTACTTC. Translation gives CASSYGSDYEQYF.

This clonotype has only a few counts. The CDR3 region is CSAIGFMGGGKSSYNEQFF. The CDR3 DNA reads TGCAGTGCTATTGGGTTTATGGGCGGGGGCAAAAGCTCCTACAATGAGCAGTTCTTC. The chain carries TRBV20-1 and TRBJ2-1; tentatively, D is TRBD2 (7 bases). Germline V gene lookup returns CDR1 DFQATT and CDR2 SNEGSKA (reference sequence). Between the trimmed V and J ends, which lost 4 bases and 0 bases, there was a span of 25 bases. The CDR3 is 19 amino acids.

In this sample, this clonotype turned up many times. V usage is TRBV4-2 and J usage is TRBJ2-5; 11 positions match TRBD2. The CDR3 consists of 16 residues. CDR1 LGHNA and CDR2 YNFKEQ come from the germline V gene. The V and J ends lost 8 bases and 2 bases, in that order; junction bases with no gene match: 10. Here the CDR3 reads CASRPSGGHDQETQYF. The CDR3 bases are TGTGCCAGCCGACCTAGCGGGGGGCATGATCAAGAGACCCAGTACTTC.

V and J are TRBV10-3 and TRBJ2-7, with TRBD1 identical over 11 bases. The germline V gene encodes CDR1 ENHRY and CDR2 SYGVKD. The CDR3 has 14 amino acids. With 6 bases clipped from V and 2 bases from J, the junction kept 3 bases outside the gene matches. The CDR3 sequence: CAISKDRGPYEQYF. In DNA, the CDR3 is TGTGCCATCAGCAAGGACAGGGGGCCCTACGAGCAGTACTTC.

This clonotype has ten or more counts. V is TRBV29-1 and J is TRBJ2-6; D gene uncertain. The CDR3 is 16 residues long. Germline loops: CDR1 SQVTM, CDR2 ANQGSEA. V shed 4 bases and J shed 0 bases, with 13 bases lying between them. This CDR3 reads CSVVVARYSGANVLTF. CDR3 DNA: TGCAGCGTTGTTGTGGCCCGTTACTCTGGGGCCAACGTCCTGACTTTC.

In this sample, this clonotype turned up a few times. The rearrangement joins TRBV10-3 to TRBJ2-7; 11 bases map to TRBD2. The length of the CDR3 is 14 residues. Germline V CDR1 and CDR2: ENHRY, SYGVKD. Losses at the gene ends were 7 bases for V and 2 bases for J; bases not matched to a gene: 4. CDR3 coding DNA: TGTGCCATCAAAGGACTAGCGGGCACCTACGAGCAGTACTTC. As protein: CAIKGLAGTYEQYF.

This clonotype was observed at least ten times. This sequence joins TRBV7-9 and TRBJ2-3; D unresolved. V was cut by 0 bases and J by 1 base, with 8 bases left in between. The CDR3 extends over 15 amino acids. Germline loops: CDR1 SEHNR, CDR2 FQNEAQ (reference sequence). CDR3: CASSLAVVGTDTQYF. DNA for the CDR3: TGTGCCAGCAGCTTAGCTGTCGTGGGCACAGATACGCAGTATTTT.

This clonotype was seen at least ten times. The chain links TRBV29-1 to TRBJ2-4, with TRBD1 matching over 8 bases. The trim removed 7 bases at V and 6 bases at J, leaving 8 bases unmatched. The CDR3 contains 13 residues. Germline CDR1 reads SQVTM; CDR2 reads ANQGSEA. The CDR3 sequence is CSGVRTGLNIQYF. The CDR3 DNA follows: TGCAGCGGTGTACGGACAGGGCTAAACATTCAGTACTTC. The full variable domain, in which reference TRBV29-1 and TRBJ2-4 provide the parts outside the CDR3, is SAVISQKPSRDICQRGTSLTIQCQVDSQVTMMFWYRQQPGQSLTLIATANQGSEATYESGFVIDKFPISRPNLTFSTLTVSNMSPEDSSIYLCSGVRTGLNIQYFGAGTRLSVL.

Ten or more counts support this clonotype. The chain uses TRBV10-3 and TRBJ2-3; D assignment may be TRBD1 or TRBD2 (5 bases each). The CDR3 is 13 residues long. Germline V gene lookup returns CDR1 ENHRY and CDR2 SYGVKD. The V end was cut by 8 bases, the J end by 4 bases, with 13 bases between. CDR3 protein: CAIGRDGADTQYF. DNA for the CDR3: TGTGCCATCGGCCGGGACGGGGCAGATACGCAGTATTTT.

J is TRBJ2-5 and V is TRBV20-1; 10 positions agree with TRBD2. CDR1 is DFQATT and CDR2 is SNEGSKA in the germline V gene (reference sequence). This CDR3 has 17 amino acids. The junction had 12 bases not matched to a gene; V was cut back by 0 bases and J by 5 bases. The CDR3 loop is CSARDPLAGVSWETQYF. The CDR3 DNA sequence: TGCAGTGCTAGAGATCCCCTAGCGGGGGTCTCCTGGGAGACCCAGTACTTC.